Sequencing of this T cell receptor (beta chain) was carried out in a study of graft-versus-host responses after intestinal transplantation. The overall study: Transplants were multivisceral, liver-intestinal, or isolated intestinal. Induction with anti-thymocyte globulin, then tacrolimus and steroids for roughly 3 years, was given to all recipients.

Study-wide findings and caveats: Detected in recipient marrow were GvH clones, some of which were first observed in ileum or blood.

As to this clone: What it binds is unknown.

Sequenced by immunoSEQ multiplex PCR; TCRdb stores in-frame clones only, minus some. Found here are 130,000 or so clones, around nine tenths of them singletons; the top ten hold roughly 0.19%. The receptor comes from a human donor who received an intestinal transplant. Sample: unstimulated CD4+ T cells sorted from spleen or lymph node cells, taken before intestinal transplant.

CDR3 residues: CASSVTGWDEQYF. The DNA for the CDR3 is TGTGCCAGCAGTGTAACAGGGTGGGACGAGCAGTACTTC. The V and J genes are TRBV6-5 and TRBJ2-5; the D gene is possibly TRBD1 (6 bases). The better agreement between TRBJ2-7 and the DNA end casts doubt on the J call. Germline V gene lookup returns CDR1 MNHEY and CDR2 SVGAGI. The CDR3 is 13 amino acids.